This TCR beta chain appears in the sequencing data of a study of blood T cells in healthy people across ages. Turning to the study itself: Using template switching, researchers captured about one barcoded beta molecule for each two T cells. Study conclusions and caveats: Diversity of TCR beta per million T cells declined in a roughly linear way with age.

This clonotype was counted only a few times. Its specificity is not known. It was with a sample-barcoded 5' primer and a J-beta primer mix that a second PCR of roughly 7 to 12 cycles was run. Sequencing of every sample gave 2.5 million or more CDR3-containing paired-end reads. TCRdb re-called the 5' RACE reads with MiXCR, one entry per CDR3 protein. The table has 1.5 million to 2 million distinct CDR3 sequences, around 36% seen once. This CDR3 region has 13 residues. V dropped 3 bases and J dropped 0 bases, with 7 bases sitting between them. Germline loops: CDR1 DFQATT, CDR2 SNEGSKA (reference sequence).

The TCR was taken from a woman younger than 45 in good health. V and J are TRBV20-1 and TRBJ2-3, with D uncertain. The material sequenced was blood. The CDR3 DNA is TGCAGTGCTAGGGTTGTTAGCACAGATACGCAGTATTTT. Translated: CSARVVSTDTQYF.